This TCR beta chain came from a study of blood T cells in healthy people across ages. General observations from the study: Both naive CD4+ cell counts and diversity were greater in long-lived donors than in aged donors. Roughly linear age-related decline in beta diversity appeared, significant by age about 40.

Germline V lookup: CDR1 DFQATT, CDR2 SNEGSKA (reference sequence). The CDR3 is made up of 11 amino acids. This clonotype was recorded many times. Antigen specificity is unknown. Sample-barcoded 5' priming and a J-beta primer mix drove a second PCR of roughly 6 to 12 cycles. Each CDR3 protein gets one entry after TCRdb re-called the 5' RACE reads with MiXCR. The sample has approximately 1.5 million distinct CDR3 sequences; almost 35% are singletons. The clonotype was recovered from a young woman in good health. Sequencing used blood. The chain has TRBV20-1 and TRBJ2-5; TRBD1 aligns across 7 bases. As DNA, the CDR3 is TGCGGGGGACAGCTTCAAGAGACCCAGTACTTC. It is translated as CGGQLQETQYF.